The clone carrying this TCR beta chain was detected only a few times. This record belongs to a study of blood T cells in healthy people across ages. The CDR3 covers 15 residues. The germline V and J ends were trimmed by 0 bases and 2 bases, with 10 bases remaining between them. Germline V CDR1 and CDR2: MNHEY, SVGAGI. The use of a sample-barcoded 5' primer and a J-beta primer mix characterized a second PCR of about 7 to 12 cycles. TCRdb processed the 5' RACE reads anew with MiXCR; each CDR3 protein has one entry. The data show about 1.8 million distinct CDR3 sequences, less than 50% seen once. Sequenced sample: blood. The source of this sequence is a woman in her thirties or forties in good health. The chain has TRBV6-5 and TRBJ1-2; D is unclear. The CDR3, as DNA: TGTGCCAGCAGTTACTCAGGCAGCTCCAACTATGGCTACACCTTC. Translation: CASSYSGSSNYGYTF.